The next 8 T cell receptor beta chains were all read from a single sample in a study of T cell responses to AZD1222 COVID-19 vaccine (dated by TCRdb to the early 2020s). The library came from the immunoSEQ multiplex PCR assay. TCRdb carries this immuneACCESS record with in-frame sequences only. Its versions omit some clonotypes, under half of them owing to an unresolved V gene in the studies checked, with the rest unexplained. Across this sample there are under 150,000 clones, with 91% seen only once. Of the sample, around 2.8% falls within the top ten clones. The time point label, read with the paper, signifies: baseline before first vaccination. The sequencing here drew on peripheral blood, taken on day 0 of AZD1222 vaccination. The receptors shown here come from an adult in good health.

The rearrangement uses TRBV2 and TRBJ1-1; D remains unclear. Deletions cut 8 bases from V and 4 bases from J, with 8 bases between. The CDR3 is 11 residues long. The V gene's germline CDR1 is SNHLY and CDR2 FYNNEI. CDR3 nucleotides: TGTGCCAGCGCGACGGGCACTGAAGCTTTCTTT. Protein product: CASATGTEAFF.

The chain carries TRBV4-1 and TRBJ2-1; 8 positions agree with TRBD2. Germline loops: CDR1 MGHRA, CDR2 YSYEKL. The CDR3 totals 19 residues. V shed 2 bases, J shed 4 bases, and the junction held 16 bases outside the gene matches. As DNA, the CDR3 is TGCGCCAGCAGCCAAATTGCTGTTTCAGTCGGGAGGGCGTACAATGAGCAGTTCTTC. The encoded protein is CASSQIAVSVGRAYNEQFF.

The chain recombines TRBV11-2 with TRBJ1-4; D is undetermined. Germline lookup yields CDR1 SGHAT and CDR2 FQNNGV. The V and J ends lost 5 bases and 4 bases respectively, with 11 bases between them. The CDR3 is 14 amino acids. CDR3 sequence reads: CASSREGGNEKLFF. The DNA for the CDR3 is TGTGCCAGCAGCCGGGAAGGAGGTAATGAAAAACTGTTTTTT.

The V call is TRBV5-8, the J call TRBJ2-1; maybe TRBD2 (6 bases). V lost 4 bases to trimming and J lost 6 bases, with 8 bases between them. The germline V gene encodes CDR1 SGHTS and CDR2 YDEGEE. The CDR3 contains 12 residues. CDR3 protein: CASSLGLNEQFF. CDR3 nucleotide sequence: TGTGCCAGCAGCCTGGGACTCAATGAGCAGTTCTTC.

The V call is TRBV3-1 (or the pseudogene TRBV3-2), the J call TRBJ1-5; unclear D gene. Germline-derived CDR1 and CDR2 are LGHDT and YNNKEL (reference sequence). Trimming pared 1 base from V and 0 bases from J, leaving 7 bases between. The CDR3 length is 15 residues. CDR3 sequence: CASSQGGISNQPQHF. The DNA of the CDR3 is TGTGCCAGCAGCCAAGGCGGGATTAGCAATCAGCCCCAGCATTTT.

This chain links TRBV12-3 or TRBV12-4 with TRBJ1-4; D gene unclear. There are 12 residues in the CDR3. V lost 5 bases, J lost 8 bases, and 9 bases lay in between. CDR3 nucleotides: TGTGCCAGCAGTACGACGACAGAAAAACTGTTTTTT. It translates to CASSTTTEKLFF.

This chain joins TRBV6-2 or TRBV6-3 and TRBJ2-1; D ambiguous. Germline V gene sequence: CDR1 MNHEY, CDR2 SVGEGT. The ends were cut back, 4 bases at V and 3 bases at J, with 19 bases in the middle. The CDR3 runs 17 residues. This chain's CDR3 is CASSSVSLTPSYNEQFF. The CDR3, as DNA: TGTGCCAGCAGTTCCGTCTCCCTGACACCGAGCTACAATGAGCAGTTCTTC.

This clone occurred a few times. The chain combines TRBV7-2 with TRBJ1-1, with D possibly matching TRBD1 (6 bases). Germline-derived CDR1 and CDR2 are SGHTA and FQGNSA. The V and J ends lost 1 base and 4 bases respectively, with 10 bases between them. This CDR3 contains 14 residues. CDR3 in amino acids: CASSLVRGATEAFF. In DNA, the CDR3 is TGTGCCAGCAGCTTAGTCAGGGGTGCCACTGAAGCTTTCTTT.